A selection of T cell receptor beta chains follows, all from one sample in a study of cytomegalovirus exposure and HLA in healthy donors. This table comes from immunoSEQ multiplex PCR, and its TCRdb copy is limited to in-frame clones, with some not included. This sample has over 150,000 clones, with around 77% found just once. The sequencing sample was made of PBMCs. These receptors were obtained from a woman aged 25 to 39 in good health and CMV-seronegative. CDR3s include the opening cysteine and the closing phenylalanine or tryptophan. D genes are given only for firm matches. Rows give clone size only sometimes, using once, few, many, or a class for an expanded clone.

V	D	size	J	CDR3	DNA
TRBV4-1	NA	NA	TRBJ2-5	CASSQTLRGPLQETQYF	TGCGCCAGCAGCCAGACACTCAGAGGGCCCCTTCAAGAGACCCAGTACTTC
TRBV27	TRBD2	NA	TRBJ2-7	CASSFSTSGHASEQYF	TGTGCCAGCAGTTTCTCTACTAGCGGGCACGCGTCCGAGCAGTACTTC
TRBV5-6	TRBD2	NA	TRBJ2-7	CASHSGGTYEQYF	TGTGCCAGCCATAGCGGGGGAACCTACGAGCAGTACTTC
TRBV5-1	NA	NA	TRBJ2-7	CASSLREYDYEQYF	TGCGCCAGCAGCTTGCGGGAGTACGACTACGAGCAGTACTTC
TRBV7-9	NA	NA	TRBJ1-2	CASTVLGAHSGYTF	TGTGCCAGCACCGTCCTGGGGGCTCATAGCGGCTACACCTTC
TRBV23-1	NA	NA	TRBJ2-7	CANLCPSGWCSYEQYF	TGCGCCAACTTATGCCCGTCAGGGTGGTGCTCCTACGAGCAGTACTTC
TRBV5-1	TRBD2	NA	TRBJ2-1	CASSRRLAGGLTNNEQFF	TGCGCCAGCAGCCGCCGACTAGCGGGTGGATTAACCAACAATGAGCAGTTCTTC
TRBV7-6	NA	NA	TRBJ1-1	CASSLQGNTEAFF	TGTGCCAGCAGCTTACAGGGGAACACTGAAGCTTTCTTT
TRBV14	NA	NA	TRBJ1-1	CASVRGMNTEAFF	TGTGCCAGCGTTAGGGGGATGAACACTGAAGCTTTCTTT
TRBV5-1	TRBD2	NA	TRBJ2-5	CASSSGTSGSRRVETQYF	TGCGCCAGCAGCAGTGGGACTAGCGGGAGTAGGAGGGTGGAGACCCAGTACTTC
TRBV5-1	TRBD2	NA	TRBJ2-3	CASRGGTSGSTDTQYF	TGCGCCAGCAGGGGGGGGACTAGCGGGAGCACAGATACGCAGTATTTT
TRBV27	TRBD2	few	TRBJ2-7	CASSLSGGLLYSYEQYF	TGTGCCAGCAGTCTAAGCGGGGGCCTACTGTACTCCTACGAGCAGTACTTC
TRBV5-1	NA	NA	TRBJ1-2	CASSLGEYGYTF	TGCGCCAGCAGCTTGGGAGAGTATGGCTACACCTTC
TRBV7-8	NA	NA	TRBJ1-5	CASTIYGGQPQHF	TGTGCCAGCACTATATATGGTGGTCAGCCCCAGCATTTT
TRBV30	NA	NA	TRBJ1-2	CAGTPGRVNYGYTF	TGTGCCGGGACCCCGGGAAGGGTAAACTATGGCTACACCTTC
TRBV28	NA	NA	TRBJ1-4	CASSPPGGPVEKLFF	TGTGCCAGCAGTCCCCCGGGAGGTCCGGTTGAAAAACTGTTTTTT
TRBV5-1	TRBD1	few	TRBJ1-1	CASSLGGYGTGRDTEAFF	TGCGCCAGCAGCTTGGGGGGTTATGGGACAGGAAGGGACACTGAAGCTTTCTTT
TRBV5-1	TRBD1	once	TRBJ1-1	CASSNTPGQGDTEAFF	TGCGCCAGCAGCAACACCCCGGGACAGGGGGACACTGAAGCTTTCTTT
TRBV11-2	TRBD1	NA	TRBJ2-7	CASRLQGATYEQYF	TGTGCCAGCAGATTGCAGGGGGCGACCTACGAGCAGTACTTC
TRBV5-4	NA	NA	TRBJ2-7	CASSNRVSRAAYEQYF	TGTGCCAGCAGCAATCGGGTCTCCAGGGCAGCCTACGAGCAGTACTTC
TRBV7-9	NA	once	TRBJ1-1	CASSWGGAEEAFF	TGTGCCAGCAGCTGGGGAGGGGCCGAAGAAGCTTTCTTT
TRBV7-9	TRBD2	NA	TRBJ2-5	CASSLKRGGLETQYF	TGTGCCAGCAGCTTAAAGCGGGGGGGGTTGGAGACCCAGTACTTC
TRBV27	NA	NA	TRBJ1-4	CASSSMQGLVEKLFF	TGTGCCAGCAGTAGTATGCAGGGGCTCGTTGAAAAACTGTTTTTT
TRBV19	NA	NA	TRBJ1-6	CASSIVANSPLHF	TGTGCCAGTAGTATAGTCGCGAATTCACCCCTCCACTTT